The entry that follows covers one TCR beta chain sequence. The antigen is unknown. The libraries of TRB cDNA were prepared using 5' RACE with UMI labels. TCRdb reprocessed the 5' RACE reads; each CDR3 protein has one entry and no DNA is given. The listing contains 110,000 or so distinct CDR3 sequences. Each CD8+ T cell subset was sorted in triplicate, 250,000 to 300,000 cells each. This entry comes from a study of CXCR3-negative and CXCR3-positive naive CD8 T cells. Study-level points and caveats: CXCR3-negative and CXCR3-positive naive cells shared comparable TRBV-TRBJ usage, but memory cells did not. A higher hydrophobicity marked the TRB CDR3s of CXCR3-positive naive cells versus CXCR3-negative naive cells. It was found that naive subsets had comparable surface CD5, and TCR strength was inferred from TRB CDR3 properties. Diversity was high in both naive subsets and much lower in memory cells.

The sequence came from a human donor in good health. Some clones in this sample may be carry-over from other donors' samples. The sample consisted of naive CXCR3+ CD8+ T cells from blood. Subset of the sample: CD45RO-CCR7+CD27+CD95- naive CD8+ T cells expressing CXCR3 (TNR3+).

Here the CDR3 reads CASSLVGYYEQYF. The V call is TRBV11-1, the J call TRBJ2-7. CDR1 and CDR2 (germline): SGHAT, FQDESV (reference sequence). The CDR3 spans 13 residues.